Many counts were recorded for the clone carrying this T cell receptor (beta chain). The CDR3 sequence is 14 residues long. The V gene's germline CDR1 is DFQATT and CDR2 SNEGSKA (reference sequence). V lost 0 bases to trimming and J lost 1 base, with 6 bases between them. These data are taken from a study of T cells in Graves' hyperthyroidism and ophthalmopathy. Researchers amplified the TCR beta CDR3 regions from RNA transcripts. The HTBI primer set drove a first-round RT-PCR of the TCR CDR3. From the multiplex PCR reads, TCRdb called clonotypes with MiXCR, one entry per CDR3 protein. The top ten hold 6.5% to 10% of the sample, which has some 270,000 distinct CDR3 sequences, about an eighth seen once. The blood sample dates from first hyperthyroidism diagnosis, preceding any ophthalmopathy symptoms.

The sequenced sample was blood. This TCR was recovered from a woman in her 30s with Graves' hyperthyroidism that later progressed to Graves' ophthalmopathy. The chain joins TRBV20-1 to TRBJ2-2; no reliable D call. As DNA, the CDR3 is TGCAGTGCTAGAGAGACCATGAACACCGGGGAGCTGTTTTTT. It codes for CSARETMNTGELFF.